These 4 T cell receptor beta chains share one sample of origin, sequenced in a study of OX40 agonist ivuxolimab in advanced cancers. Receptor amplification or capture employed the immunoSEQ multiplex PCR assay. What TCRdb holds here is the immuneACCESS table cut down to in-frame rearrangements. Part of the clones is not present; checked against another copy, under half of the missing clones reflect an unresolved V gene, and the others are unexplained. The sample has around 76,000 clones on record, around 94% of them singletons. The ten largest clones take up just over 20% of the sample. This material consisted of CD4+ or CD8+ T cells sorted from blood, taken in a trial of the OX40 agonist ivuxolimab. The receptors derive from an adult with an advanced solid tumor such as melanoma, head and neck, liver or kidney cancer.

J is TRBJ2-7 and V is TRBV10-1; 9 bases are a match to TRBD1. The CDR3 length is 12 residues. Germline trimming cut 6 bases from V and 12 bases from J; bases unmatched to any gene: 9. Germline CDR1 reads WNHNN; CDR2 reads SYGVQD (reference sequence). Here the CDR3 reads CASSGYTGGLYF. The CDR3, as DNA: TGCGCCAGCAGCGGCTACACAGGGGGCTTGTACTTC.

The chain couples TRBV10-2 to TRBJ2-5, with 11 bases matching TRBD2. The CDR3 has 16 amino acids. Germline CDR1 and CDR2: WSHSY and SAAADI. V shed 3 bases, J shed 5 bases, and the junction held 8 bases outside the gene matches. The CDR3 coding sequence is TGCGCCAGCAGTGACCTAGCGGGGGGCGGAGAGGAGACCCAGTACTTC. Translation: CASSDLAGGGEETQYF.

The chain uses TRBV4-3 and TRBJ2-7, with D perhaps TRBD1 or TRBD2 (7 bases each). With 6 bases removed from V and 3 bases from J, the gap between germline ends came to 15 bases. CDR3 length: 14 residues. Germline V gives CDR1 LGHNA, CDR2 YSLEER. The CDR3, as DNA: TGCGCCAGCAGTTACAGGGGAGGGGGCTACGAGCAGTACTTC. It translates to CASSYRGGGYEQYF.

V usage is TRBV7-9 and J usage is TRBJ2-5, with TRBD2 matching over 13 bases. Germline V gene sequence: CDR1 SEHNR, CDR2 FQNEAQ (reference sequence). The V segment lost 4 bases and the J segment 2 bases; nucleotides outside the gene matches: 10. There are 18 residues in the CDR3. CDR3 nucleotide sequence: TGTGCCAGCAGCTCCCCAAAGACGACTAGCGGGGGGCAAGAGACCCAGTACTTC. Amino acids: CASSSPKTTSGGQETQYF.